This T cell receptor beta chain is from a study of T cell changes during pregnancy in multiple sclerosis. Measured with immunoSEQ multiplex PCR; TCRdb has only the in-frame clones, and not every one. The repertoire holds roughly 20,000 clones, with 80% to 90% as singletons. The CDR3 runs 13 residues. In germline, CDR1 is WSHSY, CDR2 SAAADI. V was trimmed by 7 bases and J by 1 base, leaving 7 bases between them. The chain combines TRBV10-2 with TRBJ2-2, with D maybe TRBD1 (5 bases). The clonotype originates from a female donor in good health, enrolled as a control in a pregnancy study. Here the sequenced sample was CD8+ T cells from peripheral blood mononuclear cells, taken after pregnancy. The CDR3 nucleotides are TGCGCCAGCACTACAGGGAACACCGGGGAGCTGTTTTTT. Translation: CASTTGNTGELFF.